These 5 T cell receptor beta chains were sequenced from one sample in a study of a mutant IDH1 vaccine in newly diagnosed glioma. Their specific antigens are unknown. The time point denotes: week 47, end of study. In every dose of vaccine, 300 ug of mutant IDH1 20-mer peptide was given alongside topical imiquimod. The method was immunoSEQ multiplex PCR; TCRdb's version includes in-frame clones alone and lacks a portion of them. The repertoire has fewer than 70,000 clones, 83% of them found once; the top ten carry 3.5% to 4%. Specimen: PBMCs, collected from a glioma patient whose treatment included an IDH1 peptide vaccine. Receptors originate from a man aged 25-45 years with glioma.

This chain uses TRBV4-2 with TRBJ2-7, with 9 bases that match TRBD1. Trimming took 1 base from V and 5 from J; bases not matched to a gene: 15. The CDR3 has 18 residues. Germline V gene lookup returns CDR1 LGHNA and CDR2 YNFKEQ. CDR3 sequence: CASSQGKGGQGLSHEQYF. The CDR3 region has the DNA TGTGCCAGCAGCCAAGGAAAAGGGGGACAGGGATTATCCCACGAGCAGTACTTC.

This sequence joins TRBV9 and TRBJ2-7; weak D call: TRBD2 (7 bases). CDR3 length: 16 amino acids. Germline CDR1 is SGDLS and CDR2 is YYNGEE. V was pared by 0 bases and J by 7 bases, with 20 bases between. Here the CDR3 reads CASSVDLRGAGGEQYF. The CDR3, as DNA: TGTGCCAGCAGCGTAGATCTCCGGGGGGCTGGAGGAGAGCAGTACTTC.

J is TRBJ1-6 and V is TRBV7-6, with D perhaps TRBD1 (5 bases). The CDR3 sequence is 19 residues long. Germline lookup yields CDR1 SGHVS and CDR2 FNYEAQ. V lost 1 base and J 0 bases, leaving 16 bases between the germline ends. The CDR3 sequence is CASSLDSGGGSSYNSPLHF. The CDR3 nucleotides are TGTGCCAGCAGCTTAGATAGCGGGGGTGGGAGCTCCTATAATTCACCCCTCCACTTT. Full variable domain (remainder filled in from reference TRBV7-6 and TRBJ1-6): GAGVSQSPRYKVTKRGQDVALRCDPISGHVSLYWYRQALGQGPEFLTYFNYEAQQDKSGLPNDRFSAERPEGSISTLTIQRTEQRDSAMYRCASSLDSGGGSSYNSPLHFGNGTRLTVT.

The gene calls are TRBV5-1 and TRBJ2-7, with D possibly matching TRBD2 (6 bases). Germline V CDR1 and CDR2: SGHRS, YFSETQ. This CDR3 is built from 15 residues. The V and J ends lost 4 bases and 0 bases respectively, with 14 bases between them. CDR3 in amino acids: CASSRVGGSSYEQYF. In DNA, the CDR3 is TGCGCCAGCAGCCGGGTCGGGGGAAGCTCCTACGAGCAGTACTTC.

The chain recombines TRBV5-6 with TRBJ2-3, with a possible D match to TRBD2 (5 bases). This CDR3 comprises 14 residues. Germline V gives CDR1 SGHDT, CDR2 YYEEEE. Trimming cost V 0 bases and J 1 base, with 6 bases left between them. The CDR3 DNA reads as TGTGCCAGCAGCTTGGACGGGGGCACAGATACGCAGTATTTT. Translation: CASSLDGGTDTQYF.